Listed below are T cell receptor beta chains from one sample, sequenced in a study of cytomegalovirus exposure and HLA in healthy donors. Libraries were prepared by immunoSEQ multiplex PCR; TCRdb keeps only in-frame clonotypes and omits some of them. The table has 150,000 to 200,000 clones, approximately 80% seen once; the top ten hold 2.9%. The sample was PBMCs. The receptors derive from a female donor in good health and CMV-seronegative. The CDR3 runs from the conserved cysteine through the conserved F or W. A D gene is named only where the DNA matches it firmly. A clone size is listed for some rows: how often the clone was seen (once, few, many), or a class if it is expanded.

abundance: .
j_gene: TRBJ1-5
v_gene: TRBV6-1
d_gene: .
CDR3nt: TGTGCCAGCAACGAGGGGTCGGGGGGCTTCCAGCCCCAGCATTTT
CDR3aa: CASNEGSGGFQPQHF

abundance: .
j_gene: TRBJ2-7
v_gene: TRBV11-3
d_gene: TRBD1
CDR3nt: TGTGCCAGCAGTTCCGGGACAGGGATCGACGAGCAGTACTTC
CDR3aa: CASSSGTGIDEQYF

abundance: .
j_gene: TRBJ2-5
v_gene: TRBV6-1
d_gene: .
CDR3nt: TGTGCCAGCAGTTTCAAACTTCTAGAAGAGACCCAGTACTTC
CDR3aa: CASSFKLLEETQYF

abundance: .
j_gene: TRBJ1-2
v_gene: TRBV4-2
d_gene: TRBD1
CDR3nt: TGTGCCAGCAGCCAAGATTGGGTAGGGGGCCTGGCTAACTATGGCTACACCTTC
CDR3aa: CASSQDWVGGLANYGYTF

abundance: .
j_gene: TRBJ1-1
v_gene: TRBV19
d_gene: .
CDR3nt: TGTGCCAGTAGTATACTTGGGGGGGTGGGCACTGAAGCTTTCTTT
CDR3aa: CASSILGGVGTEAFF

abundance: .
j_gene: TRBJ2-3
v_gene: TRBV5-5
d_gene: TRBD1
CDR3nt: TGTGCCAGCAGCCCGGGACAGGGGGGAGATACGCAGTATTTT
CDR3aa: CASSPGQGGDTQYF

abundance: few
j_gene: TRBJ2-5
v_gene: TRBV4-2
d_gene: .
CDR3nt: TGTGCCAGCAGCCAATACGGGGGTCGGATCTCAACGGCCCAGTACTTC
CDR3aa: CASSQYGGRISTAQYF

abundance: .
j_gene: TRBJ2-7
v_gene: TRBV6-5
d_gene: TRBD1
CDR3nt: TGTGCCAGCAGTTACTCGACAGGGGGCGAGCAGTACTTC
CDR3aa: CASSYSTGGEQYF

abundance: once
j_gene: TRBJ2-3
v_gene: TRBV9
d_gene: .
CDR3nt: TGTGCCAGCGCCTATCGGGCAGGGCCCACAGATACGCAGTATTTT
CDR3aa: CASAYRAGPTDTQYF

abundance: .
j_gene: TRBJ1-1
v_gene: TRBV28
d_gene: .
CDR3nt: TGTGCCAGCAGTGCCTCCTGGGGCTTGGGCACTGAAGCTTTCTTT
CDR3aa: CASSASWGLGTEAFF

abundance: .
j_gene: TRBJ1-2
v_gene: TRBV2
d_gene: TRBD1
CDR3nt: TGTGCCAGCAGTGAAGACAGGGGACCTGGCTACACCTTC
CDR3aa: CASSEDRGPGYTF

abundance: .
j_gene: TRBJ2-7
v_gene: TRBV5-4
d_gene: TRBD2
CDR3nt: TGTGCCAGCAGCTTGGGTGCCGGACTAGCGGCTCCGGGGTACGAGCAGTACTTC
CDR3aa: CASSLGAGLAAPGYEQYF

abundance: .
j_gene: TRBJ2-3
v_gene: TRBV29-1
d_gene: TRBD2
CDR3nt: TGCAGCGTTGATCGGGCTAGCGGGGGCGCTCGCACAGATACGCAGTATTTT
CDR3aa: CSVDRASGGARTDTQYF

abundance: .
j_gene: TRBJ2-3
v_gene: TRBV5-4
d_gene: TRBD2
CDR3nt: TGTGCCAGCAGCTCCGGGACTACACGAACCACAGATACGCAGTATTTT
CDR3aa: CASSSGTTRTTDTQYF

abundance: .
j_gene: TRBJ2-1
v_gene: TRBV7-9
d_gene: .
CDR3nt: TGTGCCAGCAGCTTAAGTCTAAGCAATGAGCAGTTCTTC
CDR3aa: CASSLSLSNEQFF

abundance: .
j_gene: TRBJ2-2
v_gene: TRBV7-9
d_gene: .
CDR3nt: TGTGCCAGCAGCTTAGGGGGGCCTAACACCGGGGAGCTGTTTTTT
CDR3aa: CASSLGGPNTGELFF

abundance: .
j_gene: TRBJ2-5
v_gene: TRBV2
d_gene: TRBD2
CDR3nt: TGTGCCAGCAACCCCCCCTGGGAGAGGGTAGCGGGGGTCCAAGAGACCCAGTACTTC
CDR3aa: CASNPPWERVAGVQETQYF

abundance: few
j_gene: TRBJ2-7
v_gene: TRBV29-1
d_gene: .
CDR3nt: TGCAGCGTTGCAGACAACCAGGACACGGCATACGAGCAGTACTTC
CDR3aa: CSVADNQDTAYEQYF

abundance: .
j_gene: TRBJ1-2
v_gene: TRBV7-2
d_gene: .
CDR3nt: TGTGCCAGCAGCCCTCCGTTGGGGTTGGGAGACTATGGCTACACCTTC
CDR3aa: CASSPPLGLGDYGYTF

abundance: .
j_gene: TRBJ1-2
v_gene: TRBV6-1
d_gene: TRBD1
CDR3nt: TGTGCCAGCAGTGCGACCGGGACAGGGGGTGGCTACACCTTC
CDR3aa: CASSATGTGGGYTF

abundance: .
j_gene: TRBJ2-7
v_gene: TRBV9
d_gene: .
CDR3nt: TGTGCCAGCAGCCCCGGTACGACCTACGAGCAGTACTTC
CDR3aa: CASSPGTTYEQYF

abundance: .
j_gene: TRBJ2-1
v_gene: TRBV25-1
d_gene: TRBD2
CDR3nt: TGTGCCAGCAGGCCCAAGCGGGGCCAATACAATGAGCAGTTCTTC
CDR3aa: CASRPKRGQYNEQFF

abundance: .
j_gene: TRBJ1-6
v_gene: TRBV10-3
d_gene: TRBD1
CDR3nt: TGTGCCATCAGTGAAGGGACAGGGGGTTCACCCCTCCACTTT
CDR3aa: CAISEGTGGSPLHF

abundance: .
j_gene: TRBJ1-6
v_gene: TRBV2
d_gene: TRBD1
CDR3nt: TGTGCCAGCAGGCGAGGGGACAGCTCCTATAATTCACCCCTCCACTTT
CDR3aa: CASRRGDSSYNSPLHF

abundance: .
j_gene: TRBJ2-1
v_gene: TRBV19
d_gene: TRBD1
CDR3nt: TGTGCCAGTAGTTACCGGGACAGGGGGAACAATGAGCAGTTCTTC
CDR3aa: CASSYRDRGNNEQFF

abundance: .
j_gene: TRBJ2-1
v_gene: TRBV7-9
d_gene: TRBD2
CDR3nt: TGTGCCAGCAGCGATTTCGCAGGCCAGCGGGGGGGCTATGAGCAGTTCTTC
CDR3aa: CASSDFAGQRGGYEQFF

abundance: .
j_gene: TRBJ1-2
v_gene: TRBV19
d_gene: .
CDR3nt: TGTGCCACTCGGACAGCTAATCTGATTAACTATGGCTACACCTTC
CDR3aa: CATRTANLINYGYTF

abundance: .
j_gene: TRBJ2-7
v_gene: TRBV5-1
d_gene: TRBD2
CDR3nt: TGCGCCAGCAGCTTGGGGGCGGGAGTTTTAGAGCAGTACTTC
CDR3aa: CASSLGAGVLEQYF

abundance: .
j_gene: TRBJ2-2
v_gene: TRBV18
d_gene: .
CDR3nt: TGTGCCAGCTCACCTCAGGGAACCGGGGAGCTGTTTTTT
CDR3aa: CASSPQGTGELFF

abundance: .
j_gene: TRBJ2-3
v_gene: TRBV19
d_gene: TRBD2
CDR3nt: TGTGCCAGTACCCCCGGACTAGCGGGGCGAGATACGCAGTATTTT
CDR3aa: CASTPGLAGRDTQYF

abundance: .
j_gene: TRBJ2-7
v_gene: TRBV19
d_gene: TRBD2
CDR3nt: TGTGCCAGTAGTAGCCTAGCGGGAGTGGGCGAGCAGTACTTC
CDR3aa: CASSSLAGVGEQYF

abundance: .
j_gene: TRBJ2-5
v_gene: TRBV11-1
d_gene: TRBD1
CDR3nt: TGTGCCAGCAGCTTACGGCAGGGGGCGGAGACCCAGTACTTC
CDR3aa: CASSLRQGAETQYF

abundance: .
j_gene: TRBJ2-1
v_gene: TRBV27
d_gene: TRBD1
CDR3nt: TGTGCCAGCAGTTTAATAGGCGGGGACAGGGGATTGAATGAGCAGTTCTTC
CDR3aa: CASSLIGGDRGLNEQFF